A single sample gave rise to the 27 T cell receptor beta chains below, sequenced in a study of shared clonotypes between healthy human individuals. The assay was immunoSEQ multiplex PCR, and TCRdb's table has in-frame clones only and misses some. Here the sample spans 2.5 million or so clones, just over 90% being singletons. The sequencing input was naive CD4+ T cells sorted from blood. Subset here: CD45RA+ positively selected. The receptors stem from a man younger than 30 in good health.

The rearrangement joins TRBV28 to TRBJ1-5; D remains ambiguous. Germline lookup yields CDR1 MDHEN and CDR2 SYDVKM. This CDR3 has 16 amino acids. Trimming cost V 2 bases and J 1 base, with 12 bases left between them. DNA of the CDR3: TGTGCCAGCAGTTTAACATCGCGATTGAGCAATCAGCCCCAGCATTTT. Amino acid sequence: CASSLTSRLSNQPQHF.

The chain has TRBV28 and TRBJ1-4; 9 bases are a match to TRBD1. Germline CDR1 reads MDHEN; CDR2 reads SYDVKM. J lost 8 bases, V lost 7 bases, and 8 bases had no gene match. This CDR3 has 14 amino acids. The CDR3 nucleotides are TGTGCCAGCACTCACGGGACAGGGCACGAAAAACTGTTTTTT. It encodes CASTHGTGHEKLFF.

On this clone itself: Other DNA sequences in this specimen translate into the identical CDR3. The chain uses TRBV6-6 and TRBJ1-1, with D perhaps TRBD1 (6 bases). In germline, CDR1 is MNHNY, CDR2 SVGAGI (reference sequence). The CDR3 extends over 15 amino acids. The V end lost 2 bases, the J end lost 1 base, and 11 bases lay between the germline ends. This chain's CDR3 is CASSYPGQANTEAFF. The CDR3 nucleotides are TGTGCCAGCAGTTACCCGGGACAAGCGAACACTGAAGCTTTCTTT.

The V call is TRBV19, the J call TRBJ2-6, with TRBD1 identical over 8 bases. V was clipped by 5 bases and J by 0 bases; unmatched bases: 9. Germline V gives CDR1 LNHDA, CDR2 SQIVND (reference sequence). There are 18 residues in the CDR3. CDR3 nucleotide sequence: TGTGCCAGTAGTCTCAGCAGGGGGCTTAACTCTGGGGCCAACGTCCTGACTTTC. Translating gives CASSLSRGLNSGANVLTF.

The chain uses TRBV4-3 and TRBJ1-4; D is undetermined. This CDR3 is built from 15 residues. V gave up 4 bases and J gave up 8 bases, with 17 bases separating them. Looked up from germline, CDR1 is LGHNA and CDR2 is YSLEER. In nucleotides, the CDR3 is TGCGCCAGCAGCCTTCAAGGAGGGCTGGAAGAAAAACTGTTTTTT. Its protein is CASSLQGGLEEKLFF.

Regarding this clone: Other DNA sequences in the sample encode the same CDR3. J is TRBJ1-3 and V is TRBV10-3; no clear D. The CDR3 totals 13 residues. Trimming removed 0 bases from V and 4 bases from J, with 4 bases in between. The germline V gene encodes CDR1 ENHRY and CDR2 SYGVKD. CDR3 amino acids: CAISESVGNTIYF. CDR3 in DNA: TGTGCCATCAGTGAGTCGGTGGGAAACACCATATATTTT.

The rearrangement uses TRBV6-6 and TRBJ2-6, with D perhaps TRBD1 (5 bases). The CDR3 runs 15 residues. Trimming took 5 bases from V and 0 from J, leaving 8 bases between them. The germline gives CDR1 MNHNY, CDR2 SVGAGI (reference sequence). The CDR3 DNA sequence: TGTGCCAGCAGTGTCGACAGCTCTGGGGCCAACGTCCTGACTTTC. It encodes CASSVDSSGANVLTF.

This clone came up once. The gene calls are TRBV28 and TRBJ2-3; D gene unclear. V was trimmed by 4 bases and J by 2 bases, leaving 7 bases between them. The V gene's germline CDR1 is MDHEN and CDR2 SYDVKM. This CDR3 spans 13 amino acids. CDR3 DNA sequence: TGTGCCAGCAGTTGGGGTTCCACAGATACGCAGTATTTT. It is translated as CASSWGSTDTQYF.

The chain recombines TRBV4-1 with TRBJ1-3; possibly TRBD1 for D (6 bases). The V gene lost 10 bases and the J gene lost 3 bases, with 16 bases spanning the gap. The CDR3 spans 14 residues. Germline V gene sequence: CDR1 MGHRA, CDR2 YSYEKL. The CDR3 DNA follows: TGCGCCACCCAGGATCAGGGGAATGGAAACACCATATATTTT. Protein product: CATQDQGNGNTIYF.

CDR3 in amino acids: CSVGDGETQYF. CDR3 DNA: TGCAGCGTTGGTGACGGAGAGACCCAGTACTTC. The chain combines TRBV29-1 with TRBJ2-5; D is uncertain. V shed 4 bases and J shed 4 bases, with 7 bases lying between them. This CDR3 contains 11 residues. Germline V gene data show CDR1 as SQVTM and CDR2 as ANQGSEA.

This chain joins TRBV6-6 and TRBJ2-1; unclear D gene. V was shortened by 6 bases and J by 0 bases, with 9 bases between the two germline ends. This CDR3 contains 14 residues. Germline-derived CDR1 and CDR2 are MNHNY and SVGAGI (reference sequence). CDR3 region: CASSPHRSYNEQFF. CDR3 DNA: TGTGCCAGCAGCCCTCACCGCTCCTACAATGAGCAGTTCTTC.

V gene TRBV9 combines with J gene TRBJ2-3; 10 bases are shared with TRBD1. V was clipped by 3 bases and J by 5 bases; unmatched bases: 6. Germline CDR1 is SGDLS and CDR2 is YYNGEE. This CDR3 is 15 amino acids long. The CDR3 region has the DNA TGTGCCAGCAGCGCGACAGGGGGCGCGAGAGATACGCAGTATTTT. Encoded protein: CASSATGGARDTQYF.

The chain couples TRBV4-1 to TRBJ1-2; a weak D match, TRBD1 (5 bases). V was pared by 1 base and J by 3 bases, with 12 bases between. Germline CDR1 reads MGHRA; CDR2 reads YSYEKL. This CDR3 has 15 amino acids. CDR3 in DNA: TGCGCCAGCAGCCAAGGACAGCTGTCTTACTATGGCTACACCTTC. Protein product: CASSQGQLSYYGYTF.

In this sample, this clone turned up a few times. The V gene is TRBV4-3, the J gene TRBJ1-5, with D possibly being TRBD1 (5 bases). The CDR3 spans 15 residues. V gave up 1 base and J gave up 1 base, with 8 bases separating them. Germline V CDR1 and CDR2: LGHNA, YSLEER. The CDR3 loop reads CASSQGTTSNQPQHF. DNA of the CDR3: TGCGCCAGCAGCCAAGGGACAACCAGCAATCAGCCCCAGCATTTT.

This chain connects TRBV5-5 to TRBJ1-5, with D uncertain. V was clipped by 3 bases and J by 8 bases, with 12 bases between them. The V gene's germline CDR1 is SGHKS and CDR2 YYEKEE (reference sequence). The CDR3 totals 13 residues. In nucleotides, the CDR3 is TGTGCCAGCAGCTGGATGGACCGGGAGCCCCAGCATTTT. Translated, it gives CASSWMDREPQHF.

This CDR3 is CASAQGGQPQHF. The CDR3 nucleotides are TGTGCTAGTGCGCAGGGCGGTCAGCCCCAGCATTTT. The chain has TRBV12-5 and TRBJ1-5, with D possibly matching TRBD1 (5 bases). Germline CDR1 is LGHNT and CDR2 is FRNRAP. The CDR3 consists of 12 residues. V was pared by 7 bases and J by 6 bases, with 10 bases between. Combining the CDR3 with reference TRBV12-5 and TRBJ1-5 gives the whole variable domain DARVTQTPRHKVTEMGQEVTMRCQPILGHNTVFWYRQTMMQGLELLAYFRNRAPLDDSGMPKDRFSAEMPDATLATLKIQPSEPRDSAVYFCASAQGGQPQHFGDGTRLSIL.

A note on this clone: This same CDR3 is encoded by further DNA sequences in the sample. The chain uses TRBV7-3 and TRBJ1-1; D is unclear. This CDR3 has 13 amino acids. The V gene's germline CDR1 is SGHTA and CDR2 FQGTGA. The V and J ends lost 0 bases and 2 bases respectively, with 4 bases between them. CDR3 loop: CASSLTLNTEAFF. In DNA form, the CDR3 reads TGTGCCAGCAGCTTAACGCTAAACACTGAAGCTTTCTTT.

This clone has a single count. The J gene is TRBJ1-6, the V gene TRBV19, with 8 bases aligning to TRBD1. This CDR3 has 15 residues. Germline assignment: CDR1 LNHDA and CDR2 SQIVND (reference sequence). V gave up 3 bases and J gave up 9 bases; unmatched junction bases: 7. CDR3: CASSIGQGDGSPLHF. The CDR3, as DNA: TGTGCCAGTAGTATCGGACAGGGTGACGGTTCACCCCTCCACTTT.

Worth noting for this clone: Other DNA sequences of this sample code for an identical CDR3. The V call is TRBV9, the J call TRBJ1-3, with unresolved D. The CDR3 loop spans 13 amino acids. The germline V and J ends were trimmed by 7 bases and 4 bases, with 12 bases remaining between them. The germline CDR1 and CDR2 sequences are SGDLS and YYNGEE. This chain's CDR3 is CASSDLAGNTIYF. The CDR3 bases are TGTGCCAGCTCAGACCTCGCGGGAAACACCATATATTTT.

The V and J genes are TRBV10-3 and TRBJ1-5, with a possible D match to TRBD1 (5 bases). The CDR3 spans 15 residues. Per germline, CDR1 ENHRY and CDR2 SYGVKD. Between the trimmed V and J ends, which lost 2 bases and 2 bases, there was a span of 10 bases. The chain's CDR3 is CAISEGGAGNQPQHF. The CDR3 DNA reads TGTGCCATCAGTGAGGGAGGGGCGGGCAATCAGCCCCAGCATTTT.

Points on this clone: At the DNA level, this CDR3 is encoded by other sequences in the same sample as well. This chain connects TRBV5-1 to TRBJ1-2; perhaps TRBD1 as D (6 bases). The ends were cut back, 1 base at V and 5 bases at J, with 9 bases in the middle. Germline CDR1 SGHRS, CDR2 YFSETQ. This CDR3 region has 13 residues. The CDR3 protein is CASSLTGSYGYTF. DNA for the CDR3: TGCGCCAGCAGCTTGACAGGGAGTTATGGCTACACCTTC.

This clone was counted once. The genes are TRBV6-5 and TRBJ2-1; TRBD2 agrees at 15 bases. CDR3 size: 16 residues. Germline V gene sequence: CDR1 MNHEY, CDR2 SVGAGI. V was pared by 4 bases and J by 7 bases, with 5 bases of the junction left unmatched. CDR3 sequence: CASSSRTSGGVNEQFF. In nucleotides, the CDR3 is TGTGCCAGCAGTTCTAGGACTAGCGGGGGGGTTAATGAGCAGTTCTTC.

There are a few counts of this clone. This sequence joins TRBV7-2 and TRBJ2-1; 10 bases map to TRBD1. The ends lost 1 base at V and 8 bases at J; junction bases unmatched: 5. Germline V gives CDR1 SGHTA, CDR2 FQGNSA. The CDR3 runs to 15 residues. CDR3 DNA sequence: TGTGCCAGCAGCTTAGGGGGGACAGGGGAATATGAGCAGTTCTTC. It translates to CASSLGGTGEYEQFF.

The chain combines TRBV5-4 with TRBJ1-3; 9 bases are shared with TRBD1. The CDR3 spans 14 residues. The germline gives CDR1 SGHNT, CDR2 YYREEE (reference sequence). V lost 2 bases to trimming and J lost 4 bases; unmatched junction nucleotides: 1. The CDR3 DNA sequence: TGTGCCAGCAGCTTCGACAGGGGGGGAAACACCATATATTTT. It encodes CASSFDRGGNTIYF.

This rearrangement joins TRBV10-2 to TRBJ1-2, with 10 positions matching TRBD1. Per germline, CDR1 WSHSY and CDR2 SAAADI. The CDR3 runs 16 residues. V was clipped by 2 bases and J by 4 bases; unmatched bases: 7. The CDR3 sequence: CASSEEDRGRFYGYTF. CDR3 DNA: TGCGCCAGCAGTGAGGAAGACAGGGGGCGTTTCTATGGCTACACCTTC.

This chain connects TRBV14 to TRBJ2-7; D is ambiguous. This CDR3 region has 15 residues. V lost 1 base to trimming and J lost 1 base, with 11 bases between them. Germline CDR1 is SGHDN and CDR2 is FVKESK. DNA for the CDR3: TGTGCCAGCAGCCAAGGGGGTAATCCGTCCTACGAGCAGTACTTC. Translating gives CASSQGGNPSYEQYF.

The chain carries TRBV7-2 and TRBJ2-7; the match to TRBD1 covers 8 bases. This CDR3 spans 13 amino acids. Germline V gene sequence: CDR1 SGHTA, CDR2 FQGNSA. The junction had 7 bases not matched to a gene; V was cut back by 3 bases and J by 9 bases. CDR3 residues: CASSLGGQGGQYF. The DNA for the CDR3 is TGTGCCAGCAGCTTGGGAGGACAGGGCGGGCAGTACTTC.